Listed below are T cell receptor beta chains from one sample, sequenced in a study of blood T cell repertoires in COVID-19. The protocol was immunoSEQ multiplex PCR, while the TCRdb copy is restricted to in-frame clones and leaves out a portion. Of 200,000 to 250,000 clones in the sample, more than 85% are singletons; the top ten hold over 0.75%. The sample consisted of peripheral blood. Source of these receptors: a man between 60 and 75 years old with COVID-19, enrolled during active disease. The CDR3 runs from the conserved cysteine through the conserved F or W. The order of the fields is V gene, J gene, D gene, clone size, CDR3 protein, CDR3 DNA. The D gene is left open where the match is weak. The listing skips clone size in some rows; elsewhere it reads once, few, many or a size class.

v_gene: TRBV9
j_gene: TRBJ2-3
d_gene: TRBD2
abundance: .
CDR3aa: CASSVGQEASGRADTQYF
CDR3nt: TGTGCCAGCAGCGTAGGACAGGAGGCTAGCGGGAGGGCAGATACGCAGTATTTT

v_gene: TRBV11-2
j_gene: TRBJ2-7
d_gene: .
abundance: .
CDR3aa: CASSPRGGAPQYF
CDR3nt: TGTGCCAGCAGCCCCCGTGGAGGCGCGCCACAATACTTC

v_gene: TRBV28
j_gene: TRBJ2-7
d_gene: TRBD1
abundance: .
CDR3aa: CASSWDRRTKYF
CDR3nt: TGTGCCAGCAGTTGGGACAGGCGTACGAAGTACTTC

v_gene: TRBV6-5
j_gene: TRBJ1-2
d_gene: TRBD1
abundance: .
CDR3aa: CASKTGSDYGYTF
CDR3nt: TGTGCCAGTAAGACAGGGTCGGACTATGGCTACACCTTC

v_gene: TRBV7-3
j_gene: TRBJ1-6
d_gene: TRBD1
abundance: .
CDR3aa: CASSRGQGGSPLHF
CDR3nt: TGTGCCAGCAGCCGGGGACAGGGGGGATCACCCCTCCACTTT

v_gene: TRBV4-2
j_gene: TRBJ2-7
d_gene: TRBD1
abundance: .
CDR3aa: CASSHPGQGIITYEQYF
CDR3nt: TGTGCCAGCAGCCACCCGGGACAGGGAATAATCACCTACGAGCAGTACTTC

v_gene: TRBV28
j_gene: TRBJ2-7
d_gene: .
abundance: .
CDR3aa: CASSLAADRGEGDF
CDR3nt: TGTGCCAGCAGTTTAGCGGCAGACCGGGGCGAGGGGGACTTC

v_gene: TRBV29-1
j_gene: TRBJ2-7
d_gene: TRBD1
abundance: .
CDR3aa: CSVPRRDSSYEQYF
CDR3nt: TGCAGCGTGCCCAGACGGGACAGCTCCTACGAGCAGTACTTC

v_gene: TRBV3-1/TRBV3-2
j_gene: TRBJ2-1
d_gene: TRBD2
abundance: .
CDR3aa: CASSQGLAGGVYEQFF
CDR3nt: TGTGCCAGCAGCCAAGGACTAGCGGGGGGGGTCTATGAGCAGTTCTTC

v_gene: TRBV28
j_gene: TRBJ2-2
d_gene: .
abundance: .
CDR3aa: CASSFGGVGSGELFF
CDR3nt: TGTGCCAGCAGTTTCGGCGGGGTTGGTTCCGGGGAGCTGTTTTTT

v_gene: TRBV19
j_gene: TRBJ2-7
d_gene: TRBD1
abundance: .
CDR3aa: CATSGQGRYEQYF
CDR3nt: TGTGCCACCTCAGGACAGGGGCGATACGAGCAGTACTTC

v_gene: TRBV29-1
j_gene: TRBJ2-7
d_gene: TRBD1
abundance: .
CDR3aa: CSVRTGQDYEQYF
CDR3nt: TGCAGCGTCCGGACAGGGCAGGATTACGAGCAGTACTTC

v_gene: TRBV6-5
j_gene: TRBJ1-2
d_gene: TRBD1
abundance: .
CDR3aa: CASSFSGQGSYGYTF
CDR3nt: TGTGCCAGCAGCTTCTCTGGACAGGGCTCGTATGGCTACACCTTC

v_gene: TRBV5-5
j_gene: TRBJ1-2
d_gene: TRBD1
abundance: .
CDR3aa: CASSRARQGERRDGYTF
CDR3nt: TGTGCCAGCAGCCGTGCCCGACAGGGGGAACGGAGGGATGGCTACACCTTC

v_gene: TRBV10-3
j_gene: TRBJ2-1
d_gene: .
abundance: once
CDR3aa: CAIRDSPGFGGSYNEQFF
CDR3nt: TGTGCCATCAGAGACTCTCCCGGCTTCGGCGGTTCATACAATGAGCAGTTCTTC

v_gene: TRBV5-1
j_gene: TRBJ1-6
d_gene: .
abundance: .
CDR3aa: CASSYGQDTIYNSPLHF
CDR3nt: TGCGCCAGCAGCTACGGTCAAGATACCATCTATAATTCACCCCTCCACTTT

v_gene: TRBV7-8
j_gene: TRBJ2-1
d_gene: TRBD2
abundance: .
CDR3aa: CASSLGLAGNSYNEQFF
CDR3nt: TGTGCCAGCAGCTTGGGACTAGCGGGGAACTCCTACAATGAGCAGTTCTTC

v_gene: TRBV15
j_gene: TRBJ1-5
d_gene: .
abundance: .
CDR3aa: CATSRSTRTLNQPQHF
CDR3nt: TGTGCCACCAGCAGATCGACTAGGACACTCAATCAGCCCCAGCATTTT

v_gene: TRBV15
j_gene: TRBJ2-2
d_gene: .
abundance: .
CDR3aa: CATSRGRAGANTGELFF
CDR3nt: TGTGCCACCAGCAGGGGCCGAGCCGGCGCGAACACCGGGGAGCTGTTTTTT